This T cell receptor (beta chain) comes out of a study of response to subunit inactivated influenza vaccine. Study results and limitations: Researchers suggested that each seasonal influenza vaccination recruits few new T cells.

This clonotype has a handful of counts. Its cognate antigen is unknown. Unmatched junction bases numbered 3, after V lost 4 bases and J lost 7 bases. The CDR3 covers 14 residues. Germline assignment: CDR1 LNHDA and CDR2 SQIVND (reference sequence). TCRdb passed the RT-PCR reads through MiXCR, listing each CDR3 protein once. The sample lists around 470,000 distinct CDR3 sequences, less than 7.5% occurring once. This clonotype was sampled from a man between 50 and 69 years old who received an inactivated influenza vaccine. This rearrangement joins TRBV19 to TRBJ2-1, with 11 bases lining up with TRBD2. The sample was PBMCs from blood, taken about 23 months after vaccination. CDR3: CASSKSSGRNEQFF. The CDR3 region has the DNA TGTGCCAGTAGTAAGTCTAGCGGGAGGAATGAGCAGTTCTTC.